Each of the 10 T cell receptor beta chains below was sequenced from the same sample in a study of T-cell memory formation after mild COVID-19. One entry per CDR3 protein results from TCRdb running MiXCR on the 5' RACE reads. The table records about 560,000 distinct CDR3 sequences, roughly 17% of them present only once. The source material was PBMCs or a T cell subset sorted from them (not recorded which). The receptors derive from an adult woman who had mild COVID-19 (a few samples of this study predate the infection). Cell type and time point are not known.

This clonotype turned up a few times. CDR3 DNA: TGCAGCGTTGTTAGGGAGACCCAGTACTTC. It translates to CSVVRETQYF. The chain uses TRBV29-1 and TRBJ2-5; D is unresolved. The CDR3 is made up of 10 amino acids. CDR1 and CDR2 (germline): SQVTM, ANQGSEA. V gave up 4 bases and J gave up 5 bases, with 5 bases separating them.

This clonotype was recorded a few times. CDR3 sequence (DNA): TGTGCCAGCGGCAGGGAAGGTACGCAGTATTTT. Its protein is CASGREGTQYF. J is TRBJ2-3 and V is TRBV9, with a weak D call TRBD1 (5 bases). V lost 7 bases, J lost 8 bases, and 11 bases lay in between. The germline CDR1 and CDR2 sequences are SGDLS and YYNGEE. CDR3 length: 11 residues.

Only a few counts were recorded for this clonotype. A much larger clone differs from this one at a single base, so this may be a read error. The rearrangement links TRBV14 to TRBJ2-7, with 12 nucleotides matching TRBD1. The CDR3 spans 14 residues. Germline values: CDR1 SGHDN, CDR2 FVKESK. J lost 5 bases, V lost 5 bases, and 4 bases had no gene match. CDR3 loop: CASSAGTGGHEQYF. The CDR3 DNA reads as TGTGCCAGCAGCGCCGGGACAGGGGGCCACGAGCAGTACTTC.

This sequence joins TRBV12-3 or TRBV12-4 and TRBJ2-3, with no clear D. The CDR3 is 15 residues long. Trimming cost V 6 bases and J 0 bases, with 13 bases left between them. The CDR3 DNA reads TGTGCCAGCAGCTATGCTGGCCCCAGCACAGATACGCAGTATTTT. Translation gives CASSYAGPSTDTQYF.

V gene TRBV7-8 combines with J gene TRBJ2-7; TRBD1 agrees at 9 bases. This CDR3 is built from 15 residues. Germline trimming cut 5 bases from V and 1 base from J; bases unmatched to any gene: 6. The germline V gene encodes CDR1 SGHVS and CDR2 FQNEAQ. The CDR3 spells CASSRGDRVSYEQYF. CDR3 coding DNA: TGTGCCAGCAGCCGAGGGGACAGGGTTTCCTACGAGCAGTACTTC.

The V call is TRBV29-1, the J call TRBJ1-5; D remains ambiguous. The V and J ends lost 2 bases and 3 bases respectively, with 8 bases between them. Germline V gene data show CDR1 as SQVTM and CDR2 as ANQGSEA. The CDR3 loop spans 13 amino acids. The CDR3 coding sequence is TGCAGCGTTGAACTGTCGGACAATCAGCCCCAGCATTTT. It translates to CSVELSDNQPQHF.

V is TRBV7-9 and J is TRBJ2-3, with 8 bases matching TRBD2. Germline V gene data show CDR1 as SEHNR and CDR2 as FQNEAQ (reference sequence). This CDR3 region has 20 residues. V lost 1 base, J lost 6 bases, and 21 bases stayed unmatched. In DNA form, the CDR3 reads TGTGCCAGCAGCTTAGGAAACCAGCGGGGGAACCGATATAATCGGGATACGCAGTATTTT. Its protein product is CASSLGNQRGNRYNRDTQYF.

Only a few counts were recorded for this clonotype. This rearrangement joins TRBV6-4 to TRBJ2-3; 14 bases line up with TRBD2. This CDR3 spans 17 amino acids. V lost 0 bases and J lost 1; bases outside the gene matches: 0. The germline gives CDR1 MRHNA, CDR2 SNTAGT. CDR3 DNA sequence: TGTGCCAGCAGTGACTCGACTAGCGGGGGGGGCACAGATACGCAGTATTTT. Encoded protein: CASSDSTSGGGTDTQYF.

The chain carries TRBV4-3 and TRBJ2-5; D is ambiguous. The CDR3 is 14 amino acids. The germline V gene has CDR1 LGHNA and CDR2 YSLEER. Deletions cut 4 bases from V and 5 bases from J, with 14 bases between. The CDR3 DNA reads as TGCGCCAGCAGCCCCGCTCGTAACTGGGAGACCCAGTACTTC. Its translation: CASSPARNWETQYF.

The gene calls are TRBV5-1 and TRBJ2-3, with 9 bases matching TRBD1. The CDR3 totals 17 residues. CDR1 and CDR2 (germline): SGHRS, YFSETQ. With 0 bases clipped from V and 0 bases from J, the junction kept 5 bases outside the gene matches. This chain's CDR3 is CASSLGTGTGSTDTQYF. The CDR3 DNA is TGCGCCAGCAGCTTGGGCACCGGGACAGGGAGCACAGATACGCAGTATTTT.